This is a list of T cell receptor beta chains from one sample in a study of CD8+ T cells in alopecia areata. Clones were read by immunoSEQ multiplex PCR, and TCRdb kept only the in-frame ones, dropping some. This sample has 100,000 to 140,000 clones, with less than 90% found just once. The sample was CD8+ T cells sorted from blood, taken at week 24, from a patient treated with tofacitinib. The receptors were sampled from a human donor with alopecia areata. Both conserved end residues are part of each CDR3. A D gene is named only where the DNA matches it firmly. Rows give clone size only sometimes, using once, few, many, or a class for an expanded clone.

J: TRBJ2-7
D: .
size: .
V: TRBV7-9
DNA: TGTGCCAGCAGCTTAGGTGGGCAGGGAGTTTCCTACGAGCAGTACTTC
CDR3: CASSLGGQGVSYEQYF

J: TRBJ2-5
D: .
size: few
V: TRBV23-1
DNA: TGCGCCAGCAGTCTTTCCAGGAAAGAGACCCAGTACTTC
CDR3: CASSLSRKETQYF

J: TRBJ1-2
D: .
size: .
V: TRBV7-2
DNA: TGTGCCAGCAGCTTAGGGACAGTATACTATGGCTACACCTTC
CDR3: CASSLGTVYYGYTF

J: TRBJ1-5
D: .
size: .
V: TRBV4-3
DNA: TGCGCCAGCAGCCAAGAAGACGGTAGCAATCAGCCCCAGCATTTT
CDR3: CASSQEDGSNQPQHF

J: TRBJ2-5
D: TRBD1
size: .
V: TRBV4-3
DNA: TGCGCCAGCAGCCAAGAAGCTCGAGGGGGCGAGACCCAGTACTTC
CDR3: CASSQEARGGETQYF

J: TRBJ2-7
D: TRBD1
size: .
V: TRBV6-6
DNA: TGTGCCAGCACCGGGGACAGGGGGTGGTACGAGCAGTACTTC
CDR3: CASTGDRGWYEQYF

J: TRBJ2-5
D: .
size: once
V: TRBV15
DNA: TGTGCCACCAGCAGACAGGGCTGGGAGACCCAGTACTTC
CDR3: CATSRQGWETQYF

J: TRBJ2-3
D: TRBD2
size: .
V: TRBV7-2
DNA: TGTGCCAGCAGCCCTATGGGGACTAGCGGGCCGGCTTTCACAGATACGCAGTATTTT
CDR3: CASSPMGTSGPAFTDTQYF

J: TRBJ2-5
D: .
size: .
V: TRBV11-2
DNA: TGTGCCAGCAGCTTTCGGGGCAGAACACAAGAGACCCAGTACTTC
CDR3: CASSFRGRTQETQYF

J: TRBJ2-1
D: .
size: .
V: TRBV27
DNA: TGTGCCAGCAGTTTGGGGCTCGGGGTTGAGCAGTTCTTC
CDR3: CASSLGLGVEQFF

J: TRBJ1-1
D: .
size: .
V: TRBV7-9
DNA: TGTGCCAGCAGCTTCCCACAGGGAAACCCGGAAGCTTTCTTT
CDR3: CASSFPQGNPEAFF

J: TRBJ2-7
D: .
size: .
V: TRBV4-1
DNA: TGCGCCAGCAGGCGGACCGGAGAGGGATACAGCGAGCAGTACTTC
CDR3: CASRRTGEGYSEQYF

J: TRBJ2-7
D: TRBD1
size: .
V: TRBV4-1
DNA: TGCGCCAGCAGCCAATCGACAGGGTTGTCCTACGAGCAGTACTTC
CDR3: CASSQSTGLSYEQYF

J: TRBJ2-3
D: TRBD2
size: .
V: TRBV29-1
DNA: TGCAGCTTAGGACTAGCAGAAAACACAGATACGCAGTATTTT
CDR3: CSLGLAENTDTQYF

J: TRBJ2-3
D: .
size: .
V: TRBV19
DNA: TGTGCCAGTAGTATCGGGAGAGATACGCAGTATTTT
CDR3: CASSIGRDTQYF

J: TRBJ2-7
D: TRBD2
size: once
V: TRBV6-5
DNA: TGTGCCAGCAGTTACCCGGGACTAGAGGGCGGGGAGCAGTACTTC
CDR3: CASSYPGLEGGEQYF

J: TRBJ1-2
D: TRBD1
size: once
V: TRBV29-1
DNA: TGCAGCGTCTTGGACAGGGGGCATGATGACTATGGCTACACCTTC
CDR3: CSVLDRGHDDYGYTF

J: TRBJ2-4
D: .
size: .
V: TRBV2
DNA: TGTGCCAGCAGTGAAGTGGCGGGGTGGGCCAAAAACATTCAGTACTTC
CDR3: CASSEVAGWAKNIQYF

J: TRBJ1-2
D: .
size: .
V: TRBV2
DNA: TGTGCCAGCAGTGAAGCCTTGCTTTCCGCGACTGGCTACACCTTC
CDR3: CASSEALLSATGYTF

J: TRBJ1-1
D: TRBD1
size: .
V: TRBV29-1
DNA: TGCAGCGAGTCCGGGACAGAGAACACTGAAGCTTTCTTT
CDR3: CSESGTENTEAFF

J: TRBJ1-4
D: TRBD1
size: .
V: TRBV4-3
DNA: TGCGCCAGCAGCCTGGGACAGGGGGACCGTGAAAAACTGTTTTTT
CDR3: CASSLGQGDREKLFF

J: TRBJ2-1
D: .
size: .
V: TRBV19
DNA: TGTGCCAGTAGTATAGGGACCTTTTACAATGAGCAGTTCTTC
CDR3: CASSIGTFYNEQFF

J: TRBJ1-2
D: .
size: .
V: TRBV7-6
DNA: TGTGCCAGCAGCTTAGTTTCCGGGAACTATGGCTACACCTTC
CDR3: CASSLVSGNYGYTF

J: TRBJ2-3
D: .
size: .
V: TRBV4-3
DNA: TGCGCCAGCAGCCAAGAAGTCGGGGTCATGGCAGATACGCAGTATTTT
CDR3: CASSQEVGVMADTQYF

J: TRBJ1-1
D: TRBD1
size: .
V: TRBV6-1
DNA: TGTGCCAGCAGTTTCCGGGACAGCAACACTGAAGCTTTCTTT
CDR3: CASSFRDSNTEAFF

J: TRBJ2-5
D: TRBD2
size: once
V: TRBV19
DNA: TGTGCCAGTAGTATAAGACTAGCGGGGGGCCAAGAAGAGACCCAGTACTTC
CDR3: CASSIRLAGGQEETQYF

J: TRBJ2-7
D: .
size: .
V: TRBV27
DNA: TGTGCCAGCAGTTTCGGGGTTTCCTACGAGCAGTACTTC
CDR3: CASSFGVSYEQYF

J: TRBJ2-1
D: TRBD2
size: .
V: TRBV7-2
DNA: TGTGCCAGCACCTGGTCCGGGGGGTGGAACAATGAGCAGTTCTTC
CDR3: CASTWSGGWNNEQFF

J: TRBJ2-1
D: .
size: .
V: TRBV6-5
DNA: TGTGCCAGCAGTGCTGACAGACGCTCCTACAATGAGCAGTTCTTC
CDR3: CASSADRRSYNEQFF

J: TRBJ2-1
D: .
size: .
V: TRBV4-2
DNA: TGTGCCAGCCAGGGGGGGCTAGGCGATGAGCAGTTCTTC
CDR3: CASQGGLGDEQFF

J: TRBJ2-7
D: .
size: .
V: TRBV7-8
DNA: TGTGCCAGCAGCTTAGTCCGCGCAGGGAACCCCTCCTACGAGCAGTACTTC
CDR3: CASSLVRAGNPSYEQYF

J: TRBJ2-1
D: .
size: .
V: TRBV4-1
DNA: TGCGCCAGCAGCCTGGATTCCTACAATGAGCAGTTCTTC
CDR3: CASSLDSYNEQFF

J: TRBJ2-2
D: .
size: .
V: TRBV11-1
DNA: TGTGCCAGCAAATTGTGGGGGAGAGAGACCGGGGAGCTGTTTTTT
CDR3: CASKLWGRETGELFF

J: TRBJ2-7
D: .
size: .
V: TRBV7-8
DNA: TGTGCCAGCAGCTTAGCGGGTTGGGTCTACGAGCAGTACTTC
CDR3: CASSLAGWVYEQYF

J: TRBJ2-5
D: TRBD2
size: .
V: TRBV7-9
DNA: TGTGCCAGCAGCTCCAGCGGGGGGGCCCGGGAGACCCAGTACTTC
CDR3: CASSSSGGARETQYF

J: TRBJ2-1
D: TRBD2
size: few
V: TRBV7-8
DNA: TGTGCCAGCAGCCTTACTAGCGGGGGTTACAATGAGCAGTTCTTC
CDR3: CASSLTSGGYNEQFF

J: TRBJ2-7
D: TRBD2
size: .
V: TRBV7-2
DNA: TGTGCCAGCAGCTTAGAGGGACTAGCGGGGAACGAGCAGTACTTC
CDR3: CASSLEGLAGNEQYF

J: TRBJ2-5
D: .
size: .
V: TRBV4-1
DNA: TGCGCCAGCAGCCGAGTGACAGAGTACCAAGAGACCCAGTACTTC
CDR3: CASSRVTEYQETQYF

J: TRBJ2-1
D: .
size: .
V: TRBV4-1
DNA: TGCGCCAGCAGCCAAGAAGGGCCCTCCTACAATGAGCAGTTCTTC
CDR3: CASSQEGPSYNEQFF

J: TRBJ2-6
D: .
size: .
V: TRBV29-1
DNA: TGCAGCGTTGAGGGCAGCTCTGGGGCCAACGTCCTGACTTTC
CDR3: CSVEGSSGANVLTF

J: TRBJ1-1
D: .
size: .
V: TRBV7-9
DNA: TGTGCCAGCAGCTCGCCCAGCTCCCTGTTTCCTGAAGCTTTCTTT
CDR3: CASSSPSSLFPEAFF

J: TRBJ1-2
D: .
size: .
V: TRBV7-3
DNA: TGTGCCAGCAGCTTAACGGGTCCTGGACAGACATATGGCTACACCTTC
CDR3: CASSLTGPGQTYGYTF

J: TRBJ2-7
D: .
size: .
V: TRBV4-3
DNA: TGCGCCAGCAGCCAAGGAACGAAGGAAGGGGGGTACGAGCAGTACTTC
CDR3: CASSQGTKEGGYEQYF

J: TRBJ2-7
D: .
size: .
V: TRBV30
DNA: TGTGCCTGGAGTACACTTGGGTCATACGAGCAGTACTTC
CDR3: CAWSTLGSYEQYF

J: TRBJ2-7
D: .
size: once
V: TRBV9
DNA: TGTGCCAGCAGCGTAGATTTGATGGGAAACGAGCAGTACTTC
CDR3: CASSVDLMGNEQYF

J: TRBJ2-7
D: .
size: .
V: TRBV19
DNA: TGTGCCAGTAGTCCGGCGGTAGATTTCGAGCAGTACTTC
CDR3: CASSPAVDFEQYF

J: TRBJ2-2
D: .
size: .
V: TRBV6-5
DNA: TGTGCCAGCAGTTACTCGGGGGCAATGACCGGGGAGCTGTTTTTT
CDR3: CASSYSGAMTGELFF

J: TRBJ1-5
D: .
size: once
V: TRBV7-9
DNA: TGTGCCAGCAGCCCACAGGGTAGCAATCAGCCCCAGCATTTT
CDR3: CASSPQGSNQPQHF

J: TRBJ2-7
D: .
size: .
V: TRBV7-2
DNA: TGTGCCAGCAGCCCCACACTGACAGGACCCTCCTACGAGCAGTACTTC
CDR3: CASSPTLTGPSYEQYF

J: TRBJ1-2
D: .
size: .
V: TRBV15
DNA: TGTGCCACCAGCAGAGATCTGGCGGCTAATGGCTACACCTTC
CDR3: CATSRDLAANGYTF

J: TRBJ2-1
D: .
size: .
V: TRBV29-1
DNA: TGCAGCGTAGTTAAACAGGGTATGAGTCGCAATGAGCAGTTCTTC
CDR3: CSVVKQGMSRNEQFF

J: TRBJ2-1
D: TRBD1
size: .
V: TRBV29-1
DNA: TGCAGCGCCCGGACAGGGGGGTTTTACAATGAGCAGTTCTTC
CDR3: CSARTGGFYNEQFF

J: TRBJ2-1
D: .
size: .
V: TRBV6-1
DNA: TGTGCCAGCAGCGACAGATCCTACAATGAGCAGTTCTTC
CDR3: CASSDRSYNEQFF

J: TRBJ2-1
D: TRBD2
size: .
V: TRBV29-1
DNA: TGCAGCGTTGACGTTAGGACTAGCGGGGGAGCTAACAATGAGCAGTTCTTC
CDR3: CSVDVRTSGGANNEQFF

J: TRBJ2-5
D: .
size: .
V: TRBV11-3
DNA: TGTGCCAGCAGCTTAGATTCGGGCAGCCAAGAGACCCAGTACTTC
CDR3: CASSLDSGSQETQYF

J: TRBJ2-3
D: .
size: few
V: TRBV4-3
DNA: TGCGCCAGCAGCCAAGGGCAGGGTGAGACAGATACGCAGTATTTT
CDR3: CASSQGQGETDTQYF

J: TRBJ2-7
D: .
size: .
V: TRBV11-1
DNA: TGTGCCAGCAGCTTAGCGGCAAGGACTACCCTCTCCTACGAGCAGTACTTC
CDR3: CASSLAARTTLSYEQYF

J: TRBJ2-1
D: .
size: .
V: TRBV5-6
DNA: TGTGCCAGCAGCTTGCCGGTCGGGACCTCACGGGGCAATGAGCAGTTCTTC
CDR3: CASSLPVGTSRGNEQFF

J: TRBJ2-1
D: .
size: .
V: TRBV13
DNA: TGTGCCAGCAGCCCAGGGGATGAGCAGTTCTTC
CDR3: CASSPGDEQFF